Shown below are 2 T cell receptor beta chains from a single sample sequenced in a study of T-cell memory formation after mild COVID-19. Via MiXCR, TCRdb re-called the 5' RACE reads, giving one row per CDR3 protein. The sample lists 150,000 to 200,000 distinct CDR3 sequences; around a tenth were seen once. Material for sequencing was PBMCs or a T cell subset sorted from them (not recorded which). The receptor set was obtained from a man between 18 and 29 years old who had mild COVID-19 (a few samples of this study predate the infection). Cell type and time point are not known.

This clonotype has only a few counts. The chain couples TRBV2 to TRBJ2-3; TRBD2 might be the D (5 bases). The V gene lost 6 bases and the J gene lost 4 bases, with 8 bases spanning the gap. The CDR3 runs to 12 residues. Germline V lookup: CDR1 SNHLY, CDR2 FYNNEI. This CDR3 reads CASRERADTQYF. CDR3 bases: TGTGCCAGCAGAGAGAGGGCAGATACGCAGTATTTT.

A few counts support this clonotype. This chain joins TRBV25-1 and TRBJ2-1; D remains ambiguous. Per the germline V gene, CDR1 is MGHDK and CDR2 is SYGVNS. V was pared by 2 bases and J by 4 bases, with 12 bases between. The CDR3 extends over 15 amino acids. CDR3 nucleotide sequence: TGTGCCAGCAGTGAAAGCCCTTCACCTTACAATGAGCAGTTCTTC. The encoded protein is CASSESPSPYNEQFF.